This T cell receptor (beta chain) is from a study of spatial heterogeneity in lung cancer. About the research overall: Alpha-chain sequences were consistently detected less often than beta-chain sequences.

This clonotype was detected only a few times. Trimming removed 3 bases from V and 4 bases from J; junction bases left unmatched: 2. The CDR3 runs 13 residues. Using its own MiXCR run on the 5' RACE reads, TCRdb lists one record per CDR3 protein. The data show 60,000 to 90,000 distinct CDR3 sequences, about an eighth seen once. The time point was: sample taken at primary tumor resection. Unsorted whole RNA samples from tumor, nontumor lung or frozen PBMC were sequenced. Samples were obtained from around 73 donors, all untreated early-stage non-small cell lung cancer patients. The chain uses TRBV12-3 or TRBV12-4 and TRBJ1-2; 7 bases are a match to TRBD1. The sequence derives from a male donor with early-stage non-small cell lung cancer. The input for sequencing was PBMCs, taken at surgery. CDR3 residues: CASSLNRGYGYTF. The CDR3 coding sequence is TGTGCCAGCAGTTTGAACAGGGGCTATGGCTACACCTTC.